The 2 T cell receptor beta chains below all came from one sample that was sequenced in a study of T cell responses to AZD1222 COVID-19 vaccine (dated by TCRdb to about 2021). Libraries were built with the immunoSEQ multiplex PCR assay. TCRdb provides this immuneACCESS table in a form limited to in-frame rearrangements. Some clones are lacking; in checked studies, under half of them reflect an unresolved V gene, and why the rest are absent is not known. This sample comprises some 150,000 clones, under 95% of them detected only once. The ten most abundant clones make up roughly 5.5% of the sample. What this sample's time point label stands for: baseline before first vaccination. The specimen was peripheral blood, collected on day 0 of AZD1222 vaccination. The origin of the receptors is an adult in good health.

This chain connects TRBV15 to TRBJ1-1; the D gene is possibly TRBD1 (6 bases). The V and J ends lost 1 base and 4 bases respectively, with 13 bases between them. The CDR3 consists of 15 residues. Germline-derived CDR1 and CDR2 are LNHNV and YYDKDF (reference sequence). CDR3 in DNA: TGTGCCACCAGCAGAGGCCGGGGGGCGGGCACTGAAGCTTTCTTT. This gives the protein CATSRGRGAGTEAFF.

The CDR3 spells CASSPEADSYGYTF. The CDR3 nucleotides are TGTGCCAGCTCACCCGAGGCTGACAGCTATGGCTACACCTTC. The chain employs TRBV18 and TRBJ1-2; tentatively, D is TRBD1 (5 bases). The CDR3 is 14 residues long. V lost 3 bases and J 4 bases, leaving 12 bases between the germline ends. The V gene's germline CDR1 is KGHSH and CDR2 LQKENI.